This TCR beta chain is from a study of blood T cells in healthy people across ages. This clonotype was seen just once. V lost 3 bases to trimming and J lost 7 bases, with 13 bases between them. The length of the CDR3 is 13 residues. The V gene's germline CDR1 is SGHTA and CDR2 FQGNSA. The use of a sample-barcoded 5' primer and a J-beta primer mix characterized a second PCR of about 7 to 12 cycles. TCRdb reprocessed the 5' RACE reads via MiXCR and lists one record per CDR3 protein. Of about 970,000 distinct CDR3 sequences listed, approximately 50% were seen once; the top ten hold about 22%. The specimen sequenced was blood. The TCR originated in a woman aged 60-75 years in good health. The V and J genes are TRBV7-2 and TRBJ2-7; weak D call: TRBD2 (6 bases). CDR3 in amino acids: CASSFSGHNEQYF. The CDR3 nucleotides are TGTGCCAGCAGCTTTAGCGGACACAATGAGCAGTACTTC.